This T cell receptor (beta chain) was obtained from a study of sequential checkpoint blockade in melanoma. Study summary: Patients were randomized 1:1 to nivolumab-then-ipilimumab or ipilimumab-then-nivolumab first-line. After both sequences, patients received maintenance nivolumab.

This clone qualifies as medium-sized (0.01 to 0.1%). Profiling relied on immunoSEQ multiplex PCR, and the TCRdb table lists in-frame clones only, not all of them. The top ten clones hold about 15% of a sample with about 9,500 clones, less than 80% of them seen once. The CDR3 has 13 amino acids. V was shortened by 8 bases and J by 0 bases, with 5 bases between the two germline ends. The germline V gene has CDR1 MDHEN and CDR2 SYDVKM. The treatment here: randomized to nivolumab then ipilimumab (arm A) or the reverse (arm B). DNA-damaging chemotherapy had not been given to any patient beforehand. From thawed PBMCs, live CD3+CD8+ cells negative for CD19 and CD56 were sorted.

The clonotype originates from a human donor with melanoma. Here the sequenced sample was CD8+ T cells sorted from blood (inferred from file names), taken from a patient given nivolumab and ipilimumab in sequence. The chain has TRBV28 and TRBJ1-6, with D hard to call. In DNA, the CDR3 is TGTGCCAGCTTGTACTCCTATAATTCACCCCTCCACTTT. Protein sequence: CASLYSYNSPLHF.